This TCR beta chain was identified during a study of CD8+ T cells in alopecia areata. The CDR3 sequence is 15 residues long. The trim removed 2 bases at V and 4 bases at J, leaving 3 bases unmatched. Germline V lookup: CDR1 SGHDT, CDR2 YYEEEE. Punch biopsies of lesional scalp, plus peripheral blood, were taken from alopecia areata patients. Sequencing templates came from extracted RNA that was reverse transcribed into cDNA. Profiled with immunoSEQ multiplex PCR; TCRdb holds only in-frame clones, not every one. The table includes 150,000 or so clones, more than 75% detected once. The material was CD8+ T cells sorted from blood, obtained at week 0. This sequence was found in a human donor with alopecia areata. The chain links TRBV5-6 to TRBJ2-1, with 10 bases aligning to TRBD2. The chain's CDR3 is CASSFPSGGYNEQFF. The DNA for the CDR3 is TGTGCCAGCAGCTTCCCTAGCGGGGGATACAATGAGCAGTTCTTC. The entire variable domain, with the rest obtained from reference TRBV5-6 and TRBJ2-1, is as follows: DAGVTQSPTHLIKTRGQQVTLRCSPKSGHDTVSWYQQALGQGPQFIFQYYEEEERQRGNFPDRFSGHQFPNYSSELNVNALLLGDSALYLCASSFPSGGYNEQFFGPGTRLTVL.